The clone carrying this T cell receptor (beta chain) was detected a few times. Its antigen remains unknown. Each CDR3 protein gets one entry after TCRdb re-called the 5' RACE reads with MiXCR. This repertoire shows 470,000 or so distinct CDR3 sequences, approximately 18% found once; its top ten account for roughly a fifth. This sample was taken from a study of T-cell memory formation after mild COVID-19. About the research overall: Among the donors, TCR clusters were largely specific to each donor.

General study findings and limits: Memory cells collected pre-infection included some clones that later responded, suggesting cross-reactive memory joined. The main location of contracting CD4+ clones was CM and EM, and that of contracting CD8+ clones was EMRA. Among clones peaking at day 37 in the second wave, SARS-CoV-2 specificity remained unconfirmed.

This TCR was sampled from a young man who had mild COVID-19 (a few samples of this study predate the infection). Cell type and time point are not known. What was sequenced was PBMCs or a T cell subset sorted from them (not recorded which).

In DNA form, the CDR3 reads TGTGCCACCAGCAGAAACCAAAAGGTCACTGAAGCTTTCTTT. This encodes CATSRNQKVTEAFF. The chain joins TRBV15 to TRBJ1-1; D call uncertain. The CDR3 loop spans 14 amino acids. V was cut by 2 bases and J by 4 bases, with 11 bases left in between. In germline, CDR1 is LNHNV, CDR2 YYDKDF (reference sequence).